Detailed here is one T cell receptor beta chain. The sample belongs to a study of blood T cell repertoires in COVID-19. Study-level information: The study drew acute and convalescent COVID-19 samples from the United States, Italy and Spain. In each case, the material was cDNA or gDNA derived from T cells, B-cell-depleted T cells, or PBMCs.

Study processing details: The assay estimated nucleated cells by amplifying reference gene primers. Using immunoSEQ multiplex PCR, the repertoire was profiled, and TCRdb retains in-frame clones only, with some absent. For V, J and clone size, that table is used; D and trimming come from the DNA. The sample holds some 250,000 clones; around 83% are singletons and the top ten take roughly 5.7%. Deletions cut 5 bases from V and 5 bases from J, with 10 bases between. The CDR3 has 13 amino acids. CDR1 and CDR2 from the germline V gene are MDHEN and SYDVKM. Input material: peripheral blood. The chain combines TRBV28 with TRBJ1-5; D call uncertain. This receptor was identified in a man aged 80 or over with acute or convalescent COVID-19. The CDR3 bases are TGTGCCAGCAGTCCCGTCATAGATCAGCCCCAGCATTTT. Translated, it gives CASSPVIDQPQHF.